This T cell receptor beta chain was identified in a study of OX40 agonist ivuxolimab in advanced cancers. About the study: Of the patients, three showed partial responses, one with hepatocellular carcinoma and two with cutaneous melanoma.

Produced via immunoSEQ multiplex PCR; TCRdb's table is partial and in-frame only. The profile shows roughly 73,000 clones, about 91% of them singletons. This CDR3 has 15 amino acids. Germline-derived CDR1 and CDR2 are MNHEY and SVGAGI. V shed 4 bases, J shed 4 bases, and the junction held 8 bases outside the gene matches. Source: CD4+ or CD8+ T cells sorted from blood, taken in a trial of the OX40 agonist ivuxolimab. The chain recombines TRBV6-5 with TRBJ2-3, with TRBD2 identical over 7 bases. The source of this sequence is an adult with an advanced solid tumor such as melanoma, head and neck, liver or kidney cancer. The CDR3 reads CASSSLAGIADTQYF. The CDR3 region has the DNA TGTGCCAGCAGTTCCTTAGCGGGTATCGCAGATACGCAGTATTTT.